These T cell receptor beta chains were read from a single sample in a study of regulatory dendritic cells for organ transplantation. Antigens for these TCRs are unknown. Here immunoSEQ multiplex PCR was the method, and the copy in TCRdb shows in-frame clones only, minus some. The sample shows 15,000 to 20,000 clones, roughly four fifths of them seen only once. The specimen was memory CD4+ T cells from blood cultured with regulatory dendritic cells. All receptors derive from a human donor in good health. Both conserved end residues are part of each CDR3. A D gene is named only where the DNA matches it firmly. Only part of the rows carry a size: once, few, many, or a class if the clone is expanded.

V,J,size,D,CDR3,DNA
TRBV15,TRBJ1-2,once,-,CATSRDNRQAFYGYTF,TGTGCCACCAGCAGAGATAACAGGCAAGCCTTCTATGGCTACACCTTC
TRBV7-8,TRBJ1-1,-,-,CASSLRTGNTEAFF,TGTGCCAGCAGCTTACGGACGGGGAACACTGAAGCTTTCTTT
TRBV30,TRBJ2-1,-,-,CAWSFLQRSYNEQFF,TGTGCCTGGAGTTTCCTCCAGAGGTCCTACAATGAGCAGTTCTTC
TRBV2,TRBJ1-4,few,-,CASSENGNEKLFF,TGTGCCAGCAGTGAAAATGGGAATGAAAAACTGTTTTTT
TRBV11-2,TRBJ1-2,-,-,CASSLTDTNYGYTF,TGTGCCAGCAGCTTGACAGACACAAACTATGGCTACACCTTC
TRBV19,TRBJ1-1,-,TRBD1,CASSIGTGYGGTEAFF,TGTGCCAGTAGTATCGGGACAGGGTATGGGGGCACTGAAGCTTTCTTT
TRBV7-2,TRBJ1-4,-,-,CASSIQGWEKLFF,TGTGCCAGCAGCATACAGGGTTGGGAAAAACTGTTTTTT
TRBV7-8,TRBJ1-6,few,-,CASSGSENSPLHF,TGTGCCAGCAGCGGATCAGAGAATTCACCCCTCCACTTT
TRBV4-1,TRBJ1-2,-,TRBD1,CASSQEETGGSRYTF,TGCGCCAGCAGCCAAGAGGAGACAGGGGGCAGTCGTTATACCTTC
TRBV29-1,TRBJ1-5,-,-,CSVSGAAGNQPQHF,TGCAGCGTGTCCGGGGCTGCGGGCAATCAGCCCCAGCATTTT
TRBV29-1,TRBJ2-3,-,-,CSVERGGADTQYF,TGCAGCGTTGAGCGCGGAGGCGCAGATACGCAGTATTTT
TRBV29-1,TRBJ2-7,-,-,CSVRRRTLSSYEQYF,TGCAGCGTTAGGCGGAGGACATTATCTTCCTACGAGCAGTACTTC
TRBV5-5,TRBJ2-3,-,-,CASGRQDTQYF,TGTGCCAGCGGGCGGCAAGATACGCAGTATTTT
TRBV27,TRBJ2-1,-,TRBD1,CASSSPTGVSLNEQFF,TGTGCCAGCAGTTCACCCACAGGGGTCTCCCTCAATGAGCAGTTCTTC
TRBV28,TRBJ2-7,-,TRBD1,CASSSGDRAAYEQYF,TGTGCCAGCAGTTCCGGGGACAGGGCCGCCTACGAGCAGTACTTC
TRBV10-3,TRBJ2-1,-,TRBD2,CAISDSGGGRYNEQFF,TGTGCCATCAGTGATTCGGGCGGGGGGCGGTACAATGAGCAGTTCTTC
TRBV7-2,TRBJ2-3,-,-,CASSLSFAGHSTDTQYF,TGTGCCAGCAGCTTATCTTTTGCGGGACATAGCACAGATACGCAGTATTTT
TRBV29-1,TRBJ2-3,-,TRBD2,CSVDGPLAGGLDTQYF,TGCAGCGTTGACGGGCCCCTAGCGGGGGGGCTGGATACGCAGTATTTT
TRBV6-5,TRBJ1-4,-,-,CASSKDRLNEKLFF,TGTGCCAGCAGCAAGGACAGATTAAATGAAAAACTGTTTTTT
TRBV21-1,TRBJ1-5,-,-,CASSKYRQRHSNQPQHF,TGTGCCAGCAGCAAATACAGACAGAGACATAGCAATCAGCCCCAGCATTTT
TRBV6-6,TRBJ2-7,-,-,CASGEAGGEQYF,TGTGCCAGCGGCGAGGCAGGCGGCGAGCAGTACTTC
TRBV6-5,TRBJ2-3,-,TRBD2,CASSYYAGGRDTQYF,TGTGCCAGCAGTTACTACGCGGGAGGGCGAGATACGCAGTATTTT
TRBV5-4,TRBJ2-5,few,-,CASSRMVGESETQYF,TGTGCCAGCAGCCGAATGGTAGGGGAGTCGGAGACCCAGTACTTC
TRBV15,TRBJ2-1,-,-,CATSRLQVGGNEQFF,TGTGCCACCAGCAGACTCCAGGTTGGGGGAAATGAGCAGTTCTTC
TRBV7-2,TRBJ1-6,-,-,CASSREYGSPLHF,TGTGCCAGCAGCCGAGAGTACGGTTCACCCCTCCACTTT
TRBV9,TRBJ1-4,-,-,CASSGGINEKLFF,TGTGCCAGCAGTGGGGGTATCAATGAAAAACTGTTTTTT
TRBV6-5,TRBJ1-3,-,-,CASSPGHSGNTIYF,TGTGCCAGCAGCCCCGGTCATTCTGGAAACACCATATATTTT
TRBV7-2,TRBJ2-5,-,TRBD2,CASSTRSGGVLETQYF,TGTGCCAGCAGCACGCGGAGCGGGGGGGTTTTAGAGACCCAGTACTTC
TRBV2,TRBJ2-7,once,-,CASKVSGPYEQYF,TGTGCCAGCAAGGTGAGCGGGCCCTACGAGCAGTACTTC
TRBV27,TRBJ1-2,-,-,CASSLSRDRGGYTF,TGTGCCAGCAGTTTATCCAGGGACCGGGGTGGCTACACCTTC
TRBV2,TRBJ1-2,-,-,CASSGELEGYTF,TGTGCCAGCAGTGGTGAGCTGGAGGGCTACACCTTC
TRBV6-5,TRBJ2-1,-,TRBD2,CASRTSGGQNEQFF,TGTGCCAGCAGAACTAGCGGGGGCCAGAATGAGCAGTTCTTC
TRBV27,TRBJ1-6,-,-,CASSLTGNNSPLHF,TGTGCCAGCAGTTTAACAGGGAATAATTCACCCCTCCACTTT
TRBV6-5,TRBJ1-2,-,-,CASRRPNREISGYTF,TGTGCCAGCAGGAGACCTAACAGGGAGATAAGTGGCTACACCTTC
TRBV7-3,TRBJ2-1,-,-,CASSRFRGSYNEQFF,TGTGCCAGCAGCCGTTTCCGGGGCTCCTACAATGAGCAGTTCTTC